The 28 T cell receptor beta chains given below trace back to one sample, sequenced in a study of immune cell composition in non-small cell lung cancer. Normal lung sampling was at least 3 cm from the tumour, as distant as possible. Generated by immunoSEQ multiplex PCR, the TCRdb table keeps only in-frame clones and is missing some. The sample contains more than 15,000 clones, more than 60% of which appear only once. The sample was also linked to a second study, of CD4 T cells in lung cancer.

Material: non-adjacent lung tissue. These receptors originate from a human donor with non-small cell lung cancer.

V and J are TRBV5-1 and TRBJ2-3; TRBD1 or TRBD2 may be the D gene (5 bases each). The CDR3 loop spans 14 amino acids. Germline V lookup: CDR1 SGHRS, CDR2 YFSETQ. V dropped 4 bases and J dropped 6 bases, with 15 bases sitting between them. The CDR3 DNA is TGCGCCAGCAGCGGGGCCTTCTCGGGGGATACGCAGTATTTT. Translated: CASSGAFSGDTQYF.

V gene TRBV6-1 combines with J gene TRBJ1-4; D uncertain. Germline values: CDR1 MNHNS, CDR2 SASEGT. The CDR3 has 12 amino acids. The V and J ends lost 7 bases and 13 bases respectively, with 16 bases between them. The CDR3 loop reads CASNTLVEPLFF. The DNA of the CDR3 is TGTGCCAGCAACACCCTGGTCGAACCACTGTTTTTT.

CDR3 nucleotide sequence: TGTGCCAGCAGTACCCCGGGACAGGGATTTTACGAGCAGTACTTC. Amino acid sequence: CASSTPGQGFYEQYF. V usage is TRBV6-5 and J usage is TRBJ2-7; TRBD1 agrees at 9 bases. The CDR3 sequence is 15 residues long. CDR1 and CDR2 (germline): MNHEY, SVGAGI. With 5 bases clipped from V and 4 bases from J, the junction kept 9 bases outside the gene matches.

This clone was seen a few times. The chain is built from TRBV15 and TRBJ2-7, with D perhaps TRBD1 (5 bases). Deletions cut 0 bases from V and 2 bases from J, with 11 bases between. The CDR3 covers 15 residues. Germline values: CDR1 LNHNV, CDR2 YYDKDF (reference sequence). The CDR3, as DNA: TGTGCCACCAGCAGAGAGGGGCAGGGCCCCTACGAGCAGTACTTC. It translates to CATSREGQGPYEQYF.

CDR3 loop: CASSEQVGQVYGYTF. CDR3 bases: TGTGCCAGCAGCGAGCAGGTGGGACAGGTCTATGGCTACACCTTC. The rearrangement uses TRBV9 and TRBJ1-2; 8 bases agree with TRBD1. Per germline, CDR1 SGDLS and CDR2 YYNGEE. This CDR3 comprises 15 residues. The V and J ends lost 3 bases and 4 bases, in that order; junction bases with no gene match: 8. The full variable domain, in which reference TRBV9 and TRBJ1-2 provide the parts outside the CDR3, is DSGVTQTPKHLITATGQRVTLRCSPRSGDLSVYWYQQSLDQGLQFLIQYYNGEERAKGNILERFSAQQFPDLHSELNLSSLELGDSALYFCASSEQVGQVYGYTFGSGTRLTVV.

This chain links TRBV5-1 with TRBJ1-2; 7 bases align to TRBD1. With V trimmed by 4 bases and J by 7 bases, 13 bases remained unmatched. Germline CDR1 and CDR2: SGHRS and YFSETQ. The CDR3 runs 15 residues. DNA for the CDR3: TGCGCCAGCAGCCTGATCCCGACAGGGAACGTTGGCTACACCTTC. As protein: CASSLIPTGNVGYTF.

The chain joins TRBV6-1 to TRBJ2-7; D uncertain. The CDR3 sequence is 14 residues long. CDR1 is MNHNS, CDR2 SASEGT, per germline. The V end was cut by 7 bases, the J end by 4 bases, with 17 bases between. The CDR3 spells CASNQWWSTYEQYF. Here the CDR3 DNA reads TGTGCCAGCAATCAGTGGTGGTCCACTTACGAGCAGTACTTC.

The table lists this clone with a count of one. This chain joins TRBV19 and TRBJ2-3; 9 bases agree with TRBD2. The CDR3 runs 14 residues. J was trimmed by 8 bases and V by 8 bases; bases with no gene match: 11. Germline values: CDR1 LNHDA, CDR2 SQIVND (reference sequence). The CDR3 region has the DNA TGTGCCAGTTCGCGGGGGGGCCAGCAACGTACGCAGTATTTT. Protein: CASSRGGQQRTQYF.

The CDR3 DNA reads TGTGCCAGCCTAGAGGGGGGCAAAGACACTGAAGCTTTCTTT. This gives the protein CASLEGGKDTEAFF. The V and J genes are TRBV28 and TRBJ1-1, with D possibly matching TRBD1 (6 bases). The CDR3 runs to 14 residues. Germline CDR1 reads MDHEN; CDR2 reads SYDVKM. The V end was cut by 8 bases, the J end by 3 bases, with 16 bases between.

This clone was observed a single time. The rearrangement joins TRBV5-5 to TRBJ2-2, with 9 bases aligning to TRBD1. There are 17 residues in the CDR3. The V gene end was trimmed by 2 bases and the J gene end by 3 bases; junction bases not matched to a gene: 8. Germline V gene sequence: CDR1 SGHKS, CDR2 YYEKEE (reference sequence). CDR3 bases: TGTGCCAGCAGCTTCGCCCCGGGACAGGGTGACACCGGGGAGCTGTTTTTT. This translates into CASSFAPGQGDTGELFF.

This clone came up a few times. One end of the junction is discordant with germline, which a read error may explain. The V and J genes are TRBV2 and TRBJ2-5; D unclear. The CDR3 sequence is 8 residues long. Germline CDR1 reads SNHLY; CDR2 reads FYNNEI. CDR3 sequence reads: CASSDRNF. DNA of the CDR3: TGTGCCAGCAGTGACCGGAACTTC.

This chain's CDR3 is CAIRDDAYEQYF. CDR3 bases: TGTGCCATCCGGGACGACGCCTACGAGCAGTACTTC. This chain connects TRBV10-3 to TRBJ2-7, with D perhaps assigned TRBD1 or TRBD2 (5 bases each). Germline CDR1 is ENHRY and CDR2 is SYGVKD. V lost 8 bases and J 2 bases, leaving 10 bases between the germline ends. This CDR3 has 12 amino acids.

This chain links TRBV5-4 with TRBJ1-2; D gene ambiguous. V gave up 4 bases and J gave up 4 bases, with 8 bases separating them. The CDR3 consists of 12 residues. Germline CDR1 reads SGHNT; CDR2 reads YYREEE (reference sequence). DNA of the CDR3: TGTGCCAGCAGCAAAGACACCTATGGCTACACCTTC. Protein product: CASSKDTYGYTF. Looking up the rest from reference TRBV5-4 and TRBJ1-2 gives the full variable domain: ETGVTQSPTHLIKTRGQQVTLRCSSQSGHNTVSWYQQALGQGPQFIFQYYREEENGRGNFPPRFSGLQFPNYSSELNVNALELDDSALYLCASSKDTYGYTFGSGTRLTVV.

This rearrangement joins TRBV5-4 to TRBJ1-2; perhaps TRBD1 as D (6 bases). Germline CDR1 SGHNT, CDR2 YYREEE (reference sequence). The CDR3 runs 16 residues. Trimming pared 4 bases from V and 4 bases from J, leaving 20 bases between. The CDR3 region has the DNA TGTGCCAGCAGCGTCAAGGGGGTTTCTCCGGGCTATGGCTACACCTTC. Translated, it gives CASSVKGVSPGYGYTF.

The chain joins TRBV7-9 to TRBJ2-5; TRBD1 matches at 10 bases. The CDR3 runs to 15 residues. The germline V gene encodes CDR1 SEHNR and CDR2 FQNEAQ (reference sequence). Trimming removed 3 bases from V and 4 bases from J; junction bases left unmatched: 5. In DNA form, the CDR3 reads TGTGCCAGCAGCTTTAGGGGACAGGGGATAGAGACCCAGTACTTC. Translating it yields CASSFRGQGIETQYF.

The sample holds a few counts of this clone. The rearrangement uses TRBV2 and TRBJ2-5, with 12 positions matching TRBD2. Germline lookup yields CDR1 SNHLY and CDR2 FYNNEI. The junction had 3 bases not matched to a gene; V was cut back by 2 bases and J by 5 bases. CDR3 size: 15 residues. The CDR3 region has the DNA TGTGCCAGCAGTGAACCCCTAGCGGGGGGGGAGACCCAGTACTTC. It translates to CASSEPLAGGETQYF. Looking up the rest from reference TRBV2 and TRBJ2-5 gives the full variable domain: EPEVTQTPSHQVTQMGQEVILRCVPISNHLYFYWYRQILGQKVEFLVSFYNNEISEKSEIFDDQFSVERPDGSNFTLKIRSTKLEDSAMYFCASSEPLAGGETQYFGPGTRLLVL.

This chain links TRBV11-3 with TRBJ2-5, with D unclear. The CDR3 length is 13 residues. CDR1 is SGHNT and CDR2 is YENEEA in the germline V gene. V shed 2 bases and J shed 1 base, with 5 bases lying between them. Here the CDR3 reads CASSLYSQETQYF. CDR3 DNA: TGTGCCAGCAGCTTATACAGCCAAGAGACCCAGTACTTC.

This chain uses TRBV28 with TRBJ2-2; tentatively, D is TRBD2 (6 bases). V lost 6 bases, J lost 4 bases, and 15 bases lay in between. The CDR3 covers 15 residues. Germline CDR1 is MDHEN and CDR2 is SYDVKM. CDR3 DNA sequence: TGTGCCAGCAGCTGGGACTCCAGCCCCACCGGGGAGCTGTTTTTT. Encoded protein: CASSWDSSPTGELFF.

This chain joins TRBV2 and TRBJ2-5, with D perhaps given as TRBD1 or TRBD2 (5 bases each). Germline V gene lookup returns CDR1 SNHLY and CDR2 FYNNEI. The CDR3 runs to 13 residues. The V end was cut by 6 bases, the J end by 3 bases, with 11 bases between. The CDR3 DNA reads TGTGCCAGCAGCCGGGACGGCGAAGAGACCCAGTACTTC. This sequence encodes CASSRDGEETQYF.

The gene calls are TRBV7-3 and TRBJ2-2; possible D gene TRBD2, 5 bases. Trimming left V 2 bases short and J 7 bases short, with 11 bases between. The CDR3 consists of 14 residues. Per the germline V gene, CDR1 is SGHTA and CDR2 is FQGTGA. The CDR3 DNA reads TGTGCCAGCAGCTTAGATTTAGAGGGCGGGGAGCTGTTTTTT. Residues: CASSLDLEGGELFF. The whole variable domain, filled in from reference TRBV7-3 and TRBJ2-2, reads GAGVSQTPSNKVTEKGKYVELRCDPISGHTALYWYRQSLGQGPEFLIYFQGTGAADDSGLPNDRFFAVRPEGSVSTLKIQRTERGDSAVYLCASSLDLEGGELFFGEGSRLTVL.

This clone appeared a single time. The J gene is TRBJ2-1, the V gene TRBV5-8; weak D call: TRBD2 (6 bases). The CDR3 runs 17 residues. Germline-derived CDR1 and CDR2 are SGHTS and YDEGEE. V was clipped by 4 bases and J by 0 bases, with 17 bases between them. CDR3 coding DNA: TGTGCCAGCAGCCCCAAGGGAGGTATAAGCTCCTACAATGAGCAGTTCTTC. This codes for CASSPKGGISSYNEQFF.

This clone was observed once. This chain links TRBV9 with TRBJ1-1, with TRBD1 matching 8 bases. This CDR3 contains 14 residues. V lost 4 bases and J lost 4; bases outside the gene matches: 6. Looked up from germline, CDR1 is SGDLS and CDR2 is YYNGEE. The CDR3 coding sequence is TGTGCCAGCAGCATCCTAACAGGGGGCACTGAAGCTTTCTTT. This gives the protein CASSILTGGTEAFF.

As regards this clone: The germline gene is not matched at one end of the junction; a read error may be the cause. The V and J genes are TRBV2 and TRBJ1-3, with unresolved D. CDR1 and CDR2 from the germline V gene are SNHLY and FYNNEI. This CDR3 is 13 amino acids long. CDR3 loop: CASREGMGNTIYF. The DNA of the CDR3 is TGTGCCAGCAGGGAAGGGATGGGAAACACCATATATTTT.

The chain joins TRBV4-3 to TRBJ2-1, with D perhaps matching TRBD1 or TRBD2 (5 bases each). Per germline, CDR1 LGHNA and CDR2 YSLEER. The CDR3 length is 18 residues. The germline V and J ends were trimmed by 3 bases and 7 bases, with 25 bases remaining between them. CDR3 bases: TGCGCCAGCAGCCATGTTGGGACGGAGTGGGGGAACGAGAATGAGCAGTTCTTC. Its protein product is CASSHVGTEWGNENEQFF.

The chain joins TRBV18 to TRBJ2-7; no reliable D call. This CDR3 contains 14 residues. V was shortened by 3 bases and J by 5 bases, with 14 bases between the two germline ends. Germline CDR1 is KGHSH and CDR2 is LQKENI. As DNA, the CDR3 is TGTGCCAGCTCACCCGCGGTAGACGAGCACGAGCAGTACTTC. The encoded protein is CASSPAVDEHEQYF.

The gene calls are TRBV18 and TRBJ1-2, with 7 bases that match TRBD1. This CDR3 comprises 16 residues. Looked up from germline, CDR1 is KGHSH and CDR2 is LQKENI. J gave up 3 bases and V 3 bases, and 10 bases lay outside the gene matches. The CDR3 reads CASSPGTDNLDYGYTF. Written as DNA, the CDR3 is TGTGCCAGCTCACCCGGGACAGATAACCTTGACTATGGCTACACCTTC.

CDR3: CASTLDPGANEKLFF. The CDR3 nucleotides are TGTGCCAGCACCCTTGACCCAGGGGCTAATGAAAAACTGTTTTTT. The J gene is TRBJ1-4, the V gene TRBV11-2; D is possibly TRBD1 (6 bases). Germline V gives CDR1 SGHAT, CDR2 FQNNGV. The CDR3 contains 15 residues. Deletions cut 7 bases from V and 3 bases from J, with 15 bases between. Based on the CDR3 plus reference TRBV11-2 and TRBJ1-4, the full variable domain is EAGVAQSPRYKIIEKRQSVAFWCNPISGHATLYWYQQILGQGPKLLIQFQNNGVVDDSQLPKDRFSAERLKGVDSTLKIQPAKLEDSAVYLCASTLDPGANEKLFFGSGTQLSVL.

The chain couples TRBV7-6 to TRBJ1-1; D not resolved. This CDR3 contains 11 residues. Germline loops: CDR1 SGHVS, CDR2 FNYEAQ. Trimming removed 2 bases from V and 7 bases from J, with 5 bases in between. CDR3 sequence: CASSLNSEAFF. Here the CDR3 DNA reads TGTGCCAGCAGCTTAAATAGTGAAGCTTTCTTT.